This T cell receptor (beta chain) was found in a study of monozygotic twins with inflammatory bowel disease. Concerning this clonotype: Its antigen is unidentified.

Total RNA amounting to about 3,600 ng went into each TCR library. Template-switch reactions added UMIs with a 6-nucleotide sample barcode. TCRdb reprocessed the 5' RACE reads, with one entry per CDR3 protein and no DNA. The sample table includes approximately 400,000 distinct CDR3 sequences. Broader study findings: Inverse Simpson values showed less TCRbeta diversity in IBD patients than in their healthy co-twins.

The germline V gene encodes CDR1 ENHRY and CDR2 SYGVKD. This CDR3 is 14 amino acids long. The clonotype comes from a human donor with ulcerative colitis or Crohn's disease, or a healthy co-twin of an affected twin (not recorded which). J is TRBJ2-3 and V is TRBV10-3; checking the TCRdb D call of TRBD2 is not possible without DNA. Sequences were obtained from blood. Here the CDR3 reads CAISEMEGTDTQYF.